This TCR beta chain comes out of a study of vaccination and CD4 T cells after COVID-19. Sequence data for DNA of cultured CD4+ T cells were generated by the Oncomine TCR Beta short-read assay. TCRdb re-called the PCR reads with MiXCR, one entry per CDR3 protein. This sample carries about 13,000 distinct CDR3 sequences, about 40% of them seen once, and the ten largest clones take about 13%. As to treatment: approximately 11-day PBMC culture with coronavirus spike peptide pools or control peptides (ViraFEST assay). Negative selection was the method that isolated CD4+ T cells after 10 days of culture. Study-level results: Median SARS-CoV-2-reactive clonotype numbers went from 21 to 38; this increase was not significant.

Trimming stripped 8 bases from V and 3 bases from J, with 14 bases between. The CDR3 is made up of 13 amino acids. In germline, CDR1 is ENHRY, CDR2 SYGVKD. To note about this clonotype: What it recognizes is unknown.

The J gene is TRBJ2-7, the V gene TRBV10-3, with a possible D match to TRBD2 (5 bases). The sequenced sample was CD4+ T cells from blood, cultured in vitro. The TCR was taken from a human donor who had recovered from COVID-19. CDR3 in amino acids: CAISPSGFYEQYF. The CDR3 coding sequence is TGTGCCATCTCCCCCTCGGGGTTCTACGAGCAGTACTTC.